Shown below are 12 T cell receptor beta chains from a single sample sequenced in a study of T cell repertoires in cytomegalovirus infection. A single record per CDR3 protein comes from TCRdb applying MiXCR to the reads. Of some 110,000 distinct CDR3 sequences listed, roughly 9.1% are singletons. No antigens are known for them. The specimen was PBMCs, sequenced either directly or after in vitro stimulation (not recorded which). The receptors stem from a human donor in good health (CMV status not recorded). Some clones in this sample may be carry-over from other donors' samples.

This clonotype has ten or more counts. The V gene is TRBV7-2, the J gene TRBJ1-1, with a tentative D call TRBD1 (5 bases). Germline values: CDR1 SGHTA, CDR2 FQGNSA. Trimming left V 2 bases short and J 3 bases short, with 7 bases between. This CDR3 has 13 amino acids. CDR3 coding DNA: TGTGCCAGCAGCTTACAGGGTTACACTGAAGCTTTCTTT. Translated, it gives CASSLQGYTEAFF.

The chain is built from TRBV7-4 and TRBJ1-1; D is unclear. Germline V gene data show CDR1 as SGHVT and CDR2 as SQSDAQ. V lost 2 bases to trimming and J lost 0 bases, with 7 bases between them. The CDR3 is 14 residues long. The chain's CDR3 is CASSLRELNTEAFF. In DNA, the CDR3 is TGTGCCAGCAGCTTACGGGAATTGAACACTGAAGCTTTCTTT.

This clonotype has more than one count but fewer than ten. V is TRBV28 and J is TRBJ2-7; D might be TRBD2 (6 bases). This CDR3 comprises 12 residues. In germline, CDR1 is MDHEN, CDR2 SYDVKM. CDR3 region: CAAGDRSYEQYF. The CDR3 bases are TGTGCAGCGGGCGACCGATCCTACGAGCAGTACTTC.

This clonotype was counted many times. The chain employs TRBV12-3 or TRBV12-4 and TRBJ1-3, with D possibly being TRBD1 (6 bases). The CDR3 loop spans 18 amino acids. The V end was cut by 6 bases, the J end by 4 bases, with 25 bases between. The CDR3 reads CASSFSAGAGRIGNTIYF. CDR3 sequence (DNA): TGTGCCAGCAGCTTCTCAGCAGGGGCCGGAAGGATCGGAAACACCATATATTTT.

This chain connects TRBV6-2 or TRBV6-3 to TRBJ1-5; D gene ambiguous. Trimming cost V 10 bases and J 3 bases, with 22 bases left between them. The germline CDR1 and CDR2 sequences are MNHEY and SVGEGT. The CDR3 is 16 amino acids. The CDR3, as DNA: TGTGCCACCCTCCCCGACGGCTTGATAAACAATCAGCCCCAGCATTTT. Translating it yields CATLPDGLINNQPQHF.

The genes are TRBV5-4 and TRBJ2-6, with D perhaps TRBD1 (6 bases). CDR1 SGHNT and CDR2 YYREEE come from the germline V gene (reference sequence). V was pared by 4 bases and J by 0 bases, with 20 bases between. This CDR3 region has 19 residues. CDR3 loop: CASSLPGRTALSGANVLTF. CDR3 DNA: TGTGCCAGCAGCCTCCCGGGCCGGACAGCTCTCTCTGGGGCCAACGTCCTGACTTTC. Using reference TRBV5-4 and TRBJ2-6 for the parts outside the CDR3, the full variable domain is ETGVTQSPTHLIKTRGQQVTLRCSSQSGHNTVSWYQQALGQGPQFIFQYYREEENGRGNFPPRFSGLQFPNYSSELNVNALELDDSALYLCASSLPGRTALSGANVLTFGAGSRLTVL.

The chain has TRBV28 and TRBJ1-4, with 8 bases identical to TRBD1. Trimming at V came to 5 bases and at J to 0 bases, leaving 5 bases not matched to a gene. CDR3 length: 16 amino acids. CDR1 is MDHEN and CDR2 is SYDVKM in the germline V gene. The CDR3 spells CASSPGTGATNEKLFF. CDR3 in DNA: TGTGCCAGCAGTCCCGGGACAGGAGCAACTAATGAAAAACTGTTTTTT.

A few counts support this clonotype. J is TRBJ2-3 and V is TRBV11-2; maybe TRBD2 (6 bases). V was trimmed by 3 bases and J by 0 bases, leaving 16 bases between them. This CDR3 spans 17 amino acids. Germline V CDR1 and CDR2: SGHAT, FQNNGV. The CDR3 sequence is CASSLGDFILSTDTQYF. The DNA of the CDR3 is TGTGCCAGCAGCTTGGGGGACTTCATCTTAAGCACAGATACGCAGTATTTT.

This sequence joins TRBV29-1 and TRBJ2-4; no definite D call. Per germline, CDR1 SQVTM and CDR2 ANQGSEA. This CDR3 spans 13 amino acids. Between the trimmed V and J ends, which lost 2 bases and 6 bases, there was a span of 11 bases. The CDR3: CSVELQKGNIQYF. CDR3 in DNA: TGCAGCGTTGAACTGCAAAAGGGAAACATTCAGTACTTC.

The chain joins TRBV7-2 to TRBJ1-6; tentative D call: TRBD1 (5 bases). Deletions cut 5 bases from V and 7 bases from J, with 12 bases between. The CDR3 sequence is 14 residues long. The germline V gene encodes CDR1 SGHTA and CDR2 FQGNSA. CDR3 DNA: TGTGCCAGCAGCACAGACAGAGGAAATTCACCCCTCCACTTT. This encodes CASSTDRGNSPLHF.

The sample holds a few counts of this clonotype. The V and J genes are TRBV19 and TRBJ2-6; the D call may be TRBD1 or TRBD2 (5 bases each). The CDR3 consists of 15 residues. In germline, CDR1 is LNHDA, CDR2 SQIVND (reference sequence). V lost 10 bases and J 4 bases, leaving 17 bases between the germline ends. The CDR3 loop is CATISPGGGANVLTF. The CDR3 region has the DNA TGTGCCACCATCAGCCCTGGGGGAGGGGCCAACGTCCTGACTTTC.

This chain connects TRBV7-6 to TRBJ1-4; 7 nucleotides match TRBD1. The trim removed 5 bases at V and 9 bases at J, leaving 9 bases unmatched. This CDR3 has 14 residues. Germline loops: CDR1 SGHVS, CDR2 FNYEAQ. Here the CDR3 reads CASSPGQAEKKLFF. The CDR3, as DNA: TGTGCCAGCAGCCCCGGACAGGCGGAGAAAAAACTGTTTTTT.